This T cell receptor beta chain came from a study of T cells in Graves' hyperthyroidism and ophthalmopathy. The source material, RNA transcripts, was used to amplify TCR beta CDR3 regions. Carried out on the TCR CDR3, a first-round RT-PCR used the HTBI primer set. TCRdb independently ran MiXCR on the multiplex PCR reads; one entry per CDR3 protein. The data contain fewer than 350,000 distinct CDR3 sequences, 15% to 20% of them singletons. The CDR3 extends over 15 amino acids. Per the germline V gene, CDR1 is SNHLY and CDR2 is FYNNEI. V gave up 2 bases and J gave up 5 bases, with 15 bases separating them. This clonotype showed up many times.

Material for sequencing was blood. The chain couples TRBV2 to TRBJ1-2; tentatively, D is TRBD1 (5 bases). The receptor was derived from a woman in her 40s with Graves' ophthalmopathy. The chain's CDR3 is CASSEWAMGEYGYTF. In DNA, the CDR3 is TGTGCCAGCAGTGAATGGGCTATGGGGGAATATGGCTACACCTTC.